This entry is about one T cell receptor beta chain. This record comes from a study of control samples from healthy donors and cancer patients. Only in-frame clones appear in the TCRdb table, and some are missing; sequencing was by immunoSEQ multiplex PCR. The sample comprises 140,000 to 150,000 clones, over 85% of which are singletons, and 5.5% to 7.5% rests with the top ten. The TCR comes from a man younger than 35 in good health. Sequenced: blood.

CDR3 DNA: TGTGCCAGCAGTTTAGTGGCGGGCAATGAAGCTTTCTTT. This sequence encodes CASSLVAGNEAFF. The V and J genes are TRBV12-3 or TRBV12-4 and TRBJ1-1; no clear D gene. The CDR3 contains 13 residues. Trimming removed 1 base at V and 7 bases at J, with 10 bases between.